Each of the 5 T cell receptor beta chains below was sequenced from the same sample in a study of shared clonotypes between healthy human individuals. The assay was immunoSEQ multiplex PCR, and TCRdb's table has in-frame clones only and misses some. The table has over a million clones, about four fifths seen once. Sequencing used memory CD4+ T cells from PBMCs. Stated subset: CD45RA-negative fraction. All receptors derive from a man aged 18-30 years in good health. Some clones in this sample may be carry-over from other donors' samples.

In regard to this clone: A far larger clone is just one base off, so this is likely a read error. Other DNA sequences of this sample code for an identical CDR3. The chain recombines TRBV4-3 with TRBJ1-1; the D gene is possibly TRBD1 (5 bases). The germline V gene has CDR1 LGHNA and CDR2 YSLEER. V was pared by 0 bases and J by 5 bases, with 10 bases between. The CDR3 runs to 14 residues. The CDR3 DNA is TGCGCCAGCAGCCAAGATGAGAGGGGTACTGAAGCTTTCTTT. It yields the protein CASSQDERGTEAFF.

This chain links TRBV9 with TRBJ2-1, with 7 nucleotides matching TRBD2. The CDR3 has 16 residues. Trimming cost V 4 bases and J 0 bases; bases outside gene matches: 7. CDR1 is SGDLS, CDR2 YYNGEE, per germline. The CDR3: CASSSSRGSSYNEQFF. In DNA form, the CDR3 reads TGTGCCAGCAGCTCCTCCCGCGGGAGCTCCTACAATGAGCAGTTCTTC.

As DNA, the CDR3 is TGTGCCAGCTCACCACCGTCAGGGCACTATGGCTACACCTTC. Its translation: CASSPPSGHYGYTF. The chain recombines TRBV18 with TRBJ1-2, with a possible D match to TRBD1 (5 bases). Trimming cost V 0 bases and J 3 bases, with 8 bases left between them. This CDR3 contains 14 residues. CDR1 and CDR2 from the germline V gene are KGHSH and LQKENI.

The V call is TRBV2, the J call TRBJ2-2; 12 bases are shared with TRBD2. Germline CDR1 SNHLY, CDR2 FYNNEI. The CDR3 runs to 15 residues. J gave up 6 bases and V 6 bases, and 5 bases lay outside the gene matches. The CDR3 spells CASRALAGGSGELFF. DNA for the CDR3: TGTGCCAGCAGGGCCCTAGCGGGAGGGTCCGGGGAGCTGTTTTTT.

V usage is TRBV5-4 and J usage is TRBJ1-5; D not resolved. CDR1 and CDR2 (germline): SGHNT, YYREEE (reference sequence). This CDR3 spans 14 amino acids. The V end was cut by 1 base, the J end by 3 bases, with 8 bases between. CDR3 nucleotides: TGTGCCAGCAGCTTGTACGGATACAATCAGCCCCAGCATTTT. Its protein product is CASSLYGYNQPQHF.